The sequence of this T cell receptor beta chain was determined in a study of OX40 agonist ivuxolimab in advanced cancers. Study-level information: The study treated patients with ivuxolimab, an agonistic anti-OX40 (CD134) antibody. Regarding the study as a whole: In the 0.1 to 3.0 mg/kg range, CD4+ and CD8+ blood T cells had expanded clonally by week 6. The work left the antigen specificity of expanded peripheral T cells undetermined.

Comment on this clone: Its specificity is not known.

The CDR3 sequence is 14 residues long. CDR1 is MNHEY and CDR2 is SVGAGI in the germline V gene. V was pared by 5 bases and J by 1 base, with 11 bases between. The data were produced by immunoSEQ multiplex PCR, yet TCRdb's version contains in-frame clones alone and is incomplete. This table has 45,000 to 50,000 clones, 89% appearing once. The clonotype comes from an adult with an advanced solid tumor such as melanoma, head and neck, liver or kidney cancer. Sequencing was performed on CD4+ or CD8+ T cells sorted from blood, taken in a trial of the OX40 agonist ivuxolimab. The rearrangement links TRBV6-5 to TRBJ1-1; the D gene is possibly TRBD1 (6 bases). CDR3 sequence: CASSPTTGNTEAFF. DNA of the CDR3: TGTGCCAGCAGTCCTACGACAGGGAACACTGAAGCTTTCTTT.